This T cell receptor (beta chain) was sequenced during a study of PD-1 blockade in mismatch repair-deficient tumors. For the study at large: Enrolled about 2013-2017, patients had progressing, pretreated mismatch repair-deficient cancers of about a dozen types.

Sequencing used immunoSEQ multiplex PCR; TCRdb keeps in-frame clones, though not all of them. Of tens of thousands of clones in the sample, around 84% were seen once. TCR sequencing covered three patients who responded to pembrolizumab. CDR1 and CDR2 from the germline V gene are LGHNT and FRNRAP. CDR3 size: 18 residues. After removal of 2 bases from V and 2 bases from J, the junction contained 5 bases not matched to a gene. The input for sequencing was peripheral blood, taken about 80 weeks after starting pembrolizumab. The J gene is TRBJ2-3, the V gene TRBV12-5; 15 bases are a match to TRBD2. This TCR was sampled from an adult with mismatch repair-deficient cancer. The CDR3 coding sequence is TGTGCTAGTGGTTTGTCCGGACTAGCGGGAGGGACCACAGATACGCAGTATTTT. It translates to CASGLSGLAGGTTDTQYF.